These 14 T cell receptor beta chains originate from one sample sequenced in a study of shared clonotypes between healthy human individuals. TCRdb's table, derived via immunoSEQ multiplex PCR, lists solely in-frame clones and lacks some. The sample consists of roughly 700,000 clones, around 67% of them appearing once. Sequencing input: memory CD4+ T cells sorted from blood. Specified subset: CD45RA-negative fraction. The receptors derive from a woman in her twenties or thirties in good health.

The V gene is TRBV9, the J gene TRBJ2-3; D uncertain. Per germline, CDR1 SGDLS and CDR2 YYNGEE. V lost 4 bases and J 0 bases, leaving 18 bases between the germline ends. There are 17 residues in the CDR3. The CDR3 DNA follows: TGTGCCAGCAGCCATTTGAGTGACTCACCGAGCACAGATACGCAGTATTTT. Amino acid sequence: CASSHLSDSPSTDTQYF. The whole variable domain, remainder taken from reference TRBV9 and TRBJ2-3, is DSGVTQTPKHLITATGQRVTLRCSPRSGDLSVYWYQQSLDQGLQFLIQYYNGEERAKGNILERFSAQQFPDLHSELNLSSLELGDSALYFCASSHLSDSPSTDTQYFGPGTRLTVL.

In this sample, this clone turned up a few times. The sample holds other DNA sequences that translate to the same CDR3. The gene calls are TRBV7-9 and TRBJ2-3; no firm D call. From germline, CDR1 is SEHNR and CDR2 FQNEAQ (reference sequence). Trimming removed 5 bases at V and 0 bases at J, with 9 bases between. The CDR3 is 14 amino acids. CDR3 sequence reads: CASSATTSTDTQYF. The DNA of the CDR3 is TGTGCCAGCAGCGCCACAACTAGCACAGATACGCAGTATTTT. Looking up the rest from reference TRBV7-9 and TRBJ2-3 gives the full variable domain: DTGVSQNPRHKITKRGQNVTFRCDPISEHNRLYWYRQTLGQGPEFLTYFQNEAQLEKSRLLSDRFSAERPKGSFSTLEIQRTEQGDSAMYLCASSATTSTDTQYFGPGTRLTVL.

This clone was detected a few times. The chain links TRBV6-6 to TRBJ1-1; D ambiguous. The CDR3 is 15 residues long. Germline CDR1 is MNHNY and CDR2 is SVGAGI (reference sequence). V was trimmed by 0 bases and J by 0 bases, leaving 8 bases between them. For the CDR3, the DNA is TGTGCCAGCAGTTACTCGGGCAATATGAACACTGAAGCTTTCTTT. Residues: CASSYSGNMNTEAFF.

This clone showed up just once. Being one base from a much bigger clone, this may be a read error. The CDR3 region is CASSYQEAQYF. Here the CDR3 DNA reads TGTGCCAGCAGCTACCAAGAGGCCCAGTACTTC. The genes are TRBV11-3 and TRBJ2-5; D uncertain. CDR1 is SGHNT and CDR2 is YENEEA in the germline V gene. CDR3 length: 11 residues.

Concerning this clone itself: Other nucleotide sequences from this sample produce the same CDR3. The rearrangement links TRBV5-1 to TRBJ1-1; no clear D gene. The CDR3 is 14 amino acids. Germline CDR1 SGHRS, CDR2 YFSETQ. V was trimmed by 1 base and J by 1 base, leaving 8 bases between them. The CDR3 protein is CASSLLDPNTEAFF. DNA of the CDR3: TGCGCCAGCAGCTTGTTAGACCCGAACACTGAAGCTTTCTTT.

Only a few counts were recorded for this clone. V gene TRBV6-6 combines with J gene TRBJ1-1; the D is unclear. V lost 5 bases, J lost 5 bases, and 6 bases lay in between. The V gene's germline CDR1 is MNHNY and CDR2 SVGAGI (reference sequence). The CDR3 extends over 11 amino acids. CDR3 DNA sequence: TGTGCCAGCAGTCAGAAGACTGAAGCTTTCTTT. The encoded protein is CASSQKTEAFF.

The chain recombines TRBV28 with TRBJ2-1, with D possibly being TRBD2 (6 bases). Looked up from germline, CDR1 is MDHEN and CDR2 is SYDVKM. The CDR3 sequence is 16 residues long. Trimming took 1 base from V and 4 from J, leaving 14 bases between them. As DNA, the CDR3 is TGTGCCAGCAGTTTATCCGCGGGATACCGTTACAATGAGCAGTTCTTC. It translates to CASSLSAGYRYNEQFF.

The chain uses TRBV14 and TRBJ2-7; 14 positions agree with TRBD2. With 1 base clipped from V and 3 bases from J, the junction kept 8 bases outside the gene matches. This CDR3 region has 18 residues. The V gene's germline CDR1 is SGHDN and CDR2 FVKESK. The CDR3 region is CASSQAMMGTSGSYEQYF. CDR3 DNA: TGTGCCAGCAGCCAAGCTATGATGGGGACTAGCGGGAGCTACGAGCAGTACTTC.

This chain uses TRBV4-2 with TRBJ2-7; possible D gene TRBD1, 6 bases. Germline V gene sequence: CDR1 LGHNA, CDR2 YNFKEQ. This CDR3 contains 14 residues. Trimming left V 1 base short and J 3 bases short, with 10 bases between. CDR3 loop: CASSQGLQGYEQYF. CDR3 DNA sequence: TGTGCCAGCAGCCAAGGGTTACAGGGCTACGAGCAGTACTTC.

The CDR3 bases are TGTGCCAGCAGCAAAGACGTTGGGCGGAAAGCTTTCTTT. Its protein is CASSKDVGRKAFF. This chain joins TRBV21-1 and TRBJ1-1. TRBV21-1 is designated a pseudogene. This CDR3 contains 13 residues.

This clone was counted many times. The V gene is TRBV19, the J gene TRBJ2-2; D uncertain. The CDR3 length is 15 residues. Germline assignment: CDR1 LNHDA and CDR2 SQIVND (reference sequence). The V end was cut by 3 bases, the J end by 8 bases, with 16 bases between. The CDR3: CASSIIPRVPGELFF. The CDR3, as DNA: TGTGCCAGTAGTATCATCCCAAGGGTTCCTGGGGAGCTGTTTTTT.

The chain employs TRBV11-2 and TRBJ2-1, with D perhaps given as TRBD1 or TRBD2 (5 bases each). Trimming removed 0 bases from V and 10 bases from J, with 13 bases in between. From germline, CDR1 is SGHAT and CDR2 FQNNGV. This CDR3 has 14 amino acids. CDR3 residues: CASSLDWGSYEQFF. The CDR3 DNA reads TGTGCCAGCAGCTTAGATTGGGGGAGCTACGAGCAGTTCTTC.

J is TRBJ1-1 and V is TRBV6-1; 8 bases match TRBD1. The CDR3 is 14 amino acids. Losses at the gene ends were 4 bases for V and 8 bases for J; bases not matched to a gene: 9. The germline V gene has CDR1 MNHNS and CDR2 SASEGT. The DNA of the CDR3 is TGTGCCAGCAGTGGGGCAGGGGGCTTAATCGAAGCTTTCTTT. Translating gives CASSGAGGLIEAFF.

The rearrangement links TRBV5-4 to TRBJ2-5; 7 nucleotides agree with TRBD1. The germline V gene has CDR1 SGHNT and CDR2 YYREEE (reference sequence). The CDR3 sequence is 15 residues long. The junction had 12 bases not matched to a gene; V was cut back by 6 bases and J by 4 bases. The CDR3 protein is CASTDRDQPGETQYF. The CDR3 DNA follows: TGTGCCAGCACCGACAGGGACCAACCTGGAGAGACCCAGTACTTC. Full variable domain (remainder filled in from reference TRBV5-4 and TRBJ2-5): ETGVTQSPTHLIKTRGQQVTLRCSSQSGHNTVSWYQQALGQGPQFIFQYYREEENGRGNFPPRFSGLQFPNYSSELNVNALELDDSALYLCASTDRDQPGETQYFGPGTRLLVL.